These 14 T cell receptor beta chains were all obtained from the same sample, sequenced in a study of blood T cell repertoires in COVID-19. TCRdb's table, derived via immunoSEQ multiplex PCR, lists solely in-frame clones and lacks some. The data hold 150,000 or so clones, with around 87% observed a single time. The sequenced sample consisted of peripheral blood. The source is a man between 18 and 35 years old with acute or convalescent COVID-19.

The DNA of the CDR3 is TGTGCCTGGAGACCCGGGAGCTCCTACAATGAGCAGTTCTTC. This sequence encodes CAWRPGSSYNEQFF. The chain employs TRBV30 and TRBJ2-1, with D tentatively TRBD2 (6 bases). The V gene lost 3 bases and the J gene lost 0 bases, with 9 bases spanning the gap. The CDR3 sequence is 14 residues long. CDR1 is GTSNPN, CDR2 SVGIG, per germline (reference sequence).

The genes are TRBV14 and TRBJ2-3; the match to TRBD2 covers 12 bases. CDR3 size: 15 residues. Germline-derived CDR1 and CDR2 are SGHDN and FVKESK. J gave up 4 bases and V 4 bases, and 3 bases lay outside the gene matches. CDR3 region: CASSPSGGAADTQYF. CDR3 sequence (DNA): TGTGCCAGCAGCCCTAGCGGGGGGGCCGCAGATACGCAGTATTTT.

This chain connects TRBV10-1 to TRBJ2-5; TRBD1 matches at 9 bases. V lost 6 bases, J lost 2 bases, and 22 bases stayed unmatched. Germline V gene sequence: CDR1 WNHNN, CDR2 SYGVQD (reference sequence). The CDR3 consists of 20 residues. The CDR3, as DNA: TGCGCCAGCAGCGAGAGAAAACCGGGACAGGGCCAAGGGTGGCAAGAGACCCAGTACTTC. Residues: CASSERKPGQGQGWQETQYF.

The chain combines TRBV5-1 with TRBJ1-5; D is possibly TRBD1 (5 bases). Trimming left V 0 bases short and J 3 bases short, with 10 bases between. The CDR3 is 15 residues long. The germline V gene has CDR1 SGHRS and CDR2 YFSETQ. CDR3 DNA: TGCGCCAGCAGCTTGGCCGGAGGGGTCAATCAGCCCCAGCATTTT. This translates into CASSLAGGVNQPQHF. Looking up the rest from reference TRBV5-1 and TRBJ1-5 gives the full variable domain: KAGVTQTPRYLIKTRGQQVTLSCSPISGHRSVSWYQQTPGQGLQFLFEYFSETQRNKGNFPGRFSGRQFSNSRSEMNVSTLELGDSALYLCASSLAGGVNQPQHFGDGTRLSIL.

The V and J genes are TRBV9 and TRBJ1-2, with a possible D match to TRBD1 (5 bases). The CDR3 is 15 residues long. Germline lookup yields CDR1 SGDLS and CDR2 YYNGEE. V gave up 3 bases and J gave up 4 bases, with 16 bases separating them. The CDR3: CASSEGAAVGYGYTF. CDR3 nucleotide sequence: TGTGCCAGCAGCGAAGGGGCGGCCGTAGGCTATGGCTACACCTTC.

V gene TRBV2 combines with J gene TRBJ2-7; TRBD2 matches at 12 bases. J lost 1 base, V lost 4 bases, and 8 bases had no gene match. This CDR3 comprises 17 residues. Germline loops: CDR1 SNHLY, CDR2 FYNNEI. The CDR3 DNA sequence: TGTGCCAGCAGTGCCGGGCTAGCGGGGGGGACATCCTACGAGCAGTACGTC. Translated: CASSAGLAGGTSYEQYV.

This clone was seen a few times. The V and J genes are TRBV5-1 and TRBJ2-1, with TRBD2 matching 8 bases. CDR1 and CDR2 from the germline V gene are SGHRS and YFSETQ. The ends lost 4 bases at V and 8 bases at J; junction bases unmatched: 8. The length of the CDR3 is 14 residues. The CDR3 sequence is CASSQFSGADEQFF. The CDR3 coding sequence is TGCGCCAGCAGCCAGTTTAGCGGGGCTGATGAGCAGTTCTTC.

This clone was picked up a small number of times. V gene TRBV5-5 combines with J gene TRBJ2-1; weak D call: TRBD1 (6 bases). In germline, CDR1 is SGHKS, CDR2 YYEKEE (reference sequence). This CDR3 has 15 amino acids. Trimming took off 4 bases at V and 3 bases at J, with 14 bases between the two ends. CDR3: CASSLTGFDYNEQFF. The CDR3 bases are TGTGCCAGCAGCCTGACAGGATTCGACTACAATGAGCAGTTCTTC. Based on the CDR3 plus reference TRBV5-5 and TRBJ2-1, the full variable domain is DAGVTQSPTHLIKTRGQQVTLRCSPISGHKSVSWYQQVLGQGPQFIFQYYEKEERGRGNFPDRFSARQFPNYSSELNVNALLLGDSALYLCASSLTGFDYNEQFFGPGTRLTVL.

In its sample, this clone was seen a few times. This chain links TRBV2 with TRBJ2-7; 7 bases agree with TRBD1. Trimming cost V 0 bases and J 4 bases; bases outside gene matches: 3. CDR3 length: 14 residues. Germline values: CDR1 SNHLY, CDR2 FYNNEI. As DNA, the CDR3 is TGTGCCAGCAGTGAAGCGACAGGGTCGTACGAGCAGTACTTC. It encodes CASSEATGSYEQYF.

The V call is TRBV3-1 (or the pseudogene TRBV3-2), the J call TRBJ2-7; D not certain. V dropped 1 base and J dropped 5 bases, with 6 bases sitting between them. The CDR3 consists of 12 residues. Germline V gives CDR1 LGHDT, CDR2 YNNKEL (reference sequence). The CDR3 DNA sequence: TGTGCCAGCAGCCAAGTTATCCACGAGCAGTACTTC. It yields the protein CASSQVIHEQYF.

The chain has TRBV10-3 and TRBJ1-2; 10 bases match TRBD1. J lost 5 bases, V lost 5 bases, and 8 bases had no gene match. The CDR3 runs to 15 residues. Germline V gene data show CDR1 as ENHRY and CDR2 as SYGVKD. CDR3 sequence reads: CAISLGQGGSYGYTF. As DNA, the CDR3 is TGTGCCATCAGTCTCGGACAGGGGGGATCTTATGGCTACACCTTC.

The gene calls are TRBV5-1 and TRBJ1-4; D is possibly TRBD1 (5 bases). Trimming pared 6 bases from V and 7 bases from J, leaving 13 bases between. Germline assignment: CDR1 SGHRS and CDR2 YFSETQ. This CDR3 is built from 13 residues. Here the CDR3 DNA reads TGCGCCAGCAAGGAGGGGTGGGGTGAAAAACTGTTTTTT. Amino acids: CASKEGWGEKLFF.

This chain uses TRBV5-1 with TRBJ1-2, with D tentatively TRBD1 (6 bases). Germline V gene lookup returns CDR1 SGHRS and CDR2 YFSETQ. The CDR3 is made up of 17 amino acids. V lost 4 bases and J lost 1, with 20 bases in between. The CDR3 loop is CASSPTDRAYDNYGYTF. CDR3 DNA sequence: TGCGCCAGCAGCCCTACGGACAGAGCCTATGATAACTATGGCTACACCTTC. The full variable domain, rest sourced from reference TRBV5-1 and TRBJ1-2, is KAGVTQTPRYLIKTRGQQVTLSCSPISGHRSVSWYQQTPGQGLQFLFEYFSETQRNKGNFPGRFSGRQFSNSRSEMNVSTLELGDSALYLCASSPTDRAYDNYGYTFGSGTRLTVV.

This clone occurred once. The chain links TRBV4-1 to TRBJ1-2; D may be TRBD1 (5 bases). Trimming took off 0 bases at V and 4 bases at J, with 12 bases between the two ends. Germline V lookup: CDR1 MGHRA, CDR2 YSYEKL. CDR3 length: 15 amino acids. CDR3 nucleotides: TGCGCCAGCAGCCAAGATCGTCAGGGTGTCTATGGCTACACCTTC. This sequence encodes CASSQDRQGVYGYTF.